One and the same sample provided the 22 T cell receptor beta chains below, sequenced in a study of shared clonotypes between healthy human individuals. TCRdb's table, derived via immunoSEQ multiplex PCR, lists solely in-frame clones and lacks some. The sample has about 680,000 clones, roughly 94% seen once; the top ten hold 24%. Cells designated naive CD8 were CD45RO-negative and were positively selected for CCR7, with terminally differentiated effector memory CD45RA+ cells excluded. Sequencing was performed on naive CD8+ T cells sorted from blood. The source is a man in his thirties or forties in good health.

The chain uses TRBV27 and TRBJ2-1; TRBD2 aligns across 7 bases. The V and J ends lost 1 base and 5 bases, in that order; junction bases with no gene match: 2. Looked up from germline, CDR1 is MNHEY and CDR2 is SMNVEV (reference sequence). This CDR3 is 14 amino acids long. CDR3 in DNA: TGTGCCAGCAGTTTATGGGGGACTAACAATGAGCAGTTCTTC. Protein product: CASSLWGTNNEQFF.

J is TRBJ2-5 and V is TRBV19, with D unclear. The length of the CDR3 is 12 residues. CDR1 is LNHDA, CDR2 SQIVND, per germline (reference sequence). V lost 4 bases and J lost 5, with 8 bases in between. CDR3 in amino acids: CASSTRKETQYF. CDR3 DNA: TGTGCCAGTAGTACAAGGAAGGAGACCCAGTACTTC.

The genes are TRBV29-1 and TRBJ2-1; D remains ambiguous. This CDR3 spans 11 amino acids. The germline V gene encodes CDR1 SQVTM and CDR2 ANQGSEA. V was trimmed by 6 bases and J by 8 bases, leaving 11 bases between them. The CDR3 is CSVALEDEQFF. CDR3 coding DNA: TGCAGCGTCGCGCTAGAAGATGAGCAGTTCTTC.

This chain joins TRBV19 and TRBJ2-2, with 9 bases lining up with TRBD1. Germline CDR1 LNHDA, CDR2 SQIVND (reference sequence). There are 15 residues in the CDR3. The V segment lost 6 bases and the J segment 4 bases; nucleotides outside the gene matches: 6. In DNA, the CDR3 is TGTGCCAGTAGCTGGGACAGGGAAGGCACCGGGGAGCTGTTTTTT. It is translated as CASSWDREGTGELFF.

The rearrangement uses TRBV9 and TRBJ2-3; the match to TRBD2 covers 7 bases. The CDR3 is 17 amino acids. Germline V gene sequence: CDR1 SGDLS, CDR2 YYNGEE. Losses at the gene ends were 2 bases for V and 0 bases for J; bases not matched to a gene: 9. The CDR3 DNA sequence: TGTGCCAGCAGCGTCGGGCCAGGGACTACTAGCACAGATACGCAGTATTTT. Its protein is CASSVGPGTTSTDTQYF. The full variable domain, completed using reference TRBV9 and TRBJ2-3, is DSGVTQTPKHLITATGQRVTLRCSPRSGDLSVYWYQQSLDQGLQFLIQYYNGEERAKGNILERFSAQQFPDLHSELNLSSLELGDSALYFCASSVGPGTTSTDTQYFGPGTRLTVL.

Here the CDR3 reads CSGFEVGNEQFF. DNA for the CDR3: TGCAGCGGATTTGAAGTCGGCAATGAGCAGTTCTTC. The rearrangement joins TRBV29-1 to TRBJ2-1; D remains ambiguous. The germline V gene has CDR1 SQVTM and CDR2 ANQGSEA. The CDR3 totals 12 residues. Trimming stripped 7 bases from V and 6 bases from J, with 13 bases between.

The rearrangement links TRBV2 to TRBJ1-5, with D hard to call. V gave up 4 bases and J gave up 0 bases, with 10 bases separating them. This CDR3 comprises 15 residues. Germline lookup yields CDR1 SNHLY and CDR2 FYNNEI. The CDR3 reads CASSVGGYSNQPQHF. Written as DNA, the CDR3 is TGTGCCAGCAGTGTAGGAGGATATAGCAATCAGCCCCAGCATTTT.

This rearrangement joins TRBV6-5 to TRBJ1-2, with D perhaps TRBD1 (5 bases). Trimming stripped 0 bases from V and 4 bases from J, with 9 bases between. From germline, CDR1 is MNHEY and CDR2 SVGAGI. The CDR3 extends over 14 amino acids. The DNA for the CDR3 is TGTGCCAGCAGTTACTCGATACAGGTCTATGGCTACACCTTC. Amino acid sequence: CASSYSIQVYGYTF.

The CDR3 sequence: CASSQPRTGGENLKRWNEQFF. The DNA of the CDR3 is TGTGCCAGCAGCCAACCGAGGACAGGGGGCGAAAACTTAAAAAGGTGGAATGAGCAGTTCTTC. The chain combines TRBV9 with TRBJ2-1; TRBD1 aligns across 11 bases. Germline CDR1 is SGDLS and CDR2 is YYNGEE. Trimming at V came to 4 bases and at J to 7 bases, leaving 25 bases not matched to a gene. CDR3 length: 21 amino acids.

Here the CDR3 reads CASSPPGGIWTEAFF. In DNA form, the CDR3 reads TGTGCCAGCAGCCCCCCAGGGGGCATCTGGACTGAAGCTTTCTTT. The rearrangement links TRBV14 to TRBJ1-1; TRBD1 aligns across 8 bases. This CDR3 contains 15 residues. Germline V gives CDR1 SGHDN, CDR2 FVKESK. V gave up 4 bases and J gave up 5 bases; unmatched junction bases: 9.

V is TRBV4-1 and J is TRBJ2-1; TRBD2 aligns across 10 bases. From germline, CDR1 is MGHRA and CDR2 YSYEKL. The CDR3 is 19 amino acids. With V trimmed by 3 bases and J by 5 bases, 16 bases remained unmatched. CDR3 sequence (DNA): TGCGCCAGCAGCCATCCTCGGGAGCGGGAGGGCCCATGGGACAATGAGCAGTTCTTC. Translating gives CASSHPREREGPWDNEQFF.

The V gene is TRBV19, the J gene TRBJ2-3, with D tentatively TRBD2 (5 bases). Germline V gene sequence: CDR1 LNHDA, CDR2 SQIVND (reference sequence). CDR3 length: 14 residues. The germline V and J ends were trimmed by 2 bases and 4 bases, with 10 bases remaining between them. The CDR3 spells CASSILGEADTQYF. As DNA, the CDR3 is TGTGCCAGTAGTATACTCGGGGAAGCAGATACGCAGTATTTT.

The chain is built from TRBV5-6 and TRBJ2-3; TRBD2 agrees at 8 bases. Trimming cost V 4 bases and J 4 bases; bases outside gene matches: 11. The germline V gene encodes CDR1 SGHDT and CDR2 YYEEEE. The CDR3 runs to 16 residues. CDR3 in DNA: TGTGCCAGCAGCCCCCGGGGGCGGGAGGCTCCAGATACGCAGTATTTT. Its protein product is CASSPRGREAPDTQYF.

The chain is built from TRBV10-3 and TRBJ1-5, with 10 bases lining up with TRBD1. With V trimmed by 3 bases and J by 5 bases, 7 bases remained unmatched. This CDR3 has 16 amino acids. Germline-derived CDR1 and CDR2 are ENHRY and SYGVKD. The CDR3 DNA reads as TGTGCCATCAGTGACCGGGACAGGGGTCAAGATCAGCCCCAGCATTTT. Residues: CAISDRDRGQDQPQHF.

The rearrangement uses TRBV10-3 and TRBJ2-2, with 10 bases identical to TRBD1. V shed 6 bases and J 1 base; nucleotides not matched to a gene: 2. CDR1 and CDR2 from the germline V gene are ENHRY and SYGVKD. The CDR3 has 15 amino acids. The CDR3 DNA is TGTGCCATCAGAGGGACAGGGGTGAACACCGGGGAGCTGTTTTTT. Protein sequence: CAIRGTGVNTGELFF.

The chain uses TRBV7-9 and TRBJ1-3; no definite D call. Germline V lookup: CDR1 SEHNR, CDR2 FQNEAQ (reference sequence). The CDR3 is 13 residues long. V was trimmed by 11 bases and J by 1 base, leaving 12 bases between them. The CDR3 DNA reads TGTGCCCTTAAATCTCGGTCTGGAAACACCATATATTTT. Translated: CALKSRSGNTIYF.

This sequence joins TRBV27 and TRBJ2-7, with 7 bases that match TRBD2. The germline V gene has CDR1 MNHEY and CDR2 SMNVEV (reference sequence). This CDR3 has 16 residues. After removal of 0 bases from V and 5 bases from J, the junction contained 10 bases not matched to a gene. This chain's CDR3 is CASSLSSGEFFNEQYF. DNA for the CDR3: TGTGCCAGCAGTTTATCGAGCGGGGAGTTCTTTAACGAGCAGTACTTC.

V is TRBV27 and J is TRBJ1-5; possibly TRBD1 for D (6 bases). The germline CDR1 and CDR2 sequences are MNHEY and SMNVEV (reference sequence). This CDR3 has 17 residues. With 8 bases removed from V and 5 bases from J, the gap between germline ends came to 25 bases. CDR3 in DNA: TGTGCCAGCGGCAGTCAGGTCCCCACAGGGCCCGATCAGCCCCAGCATTTT. It yields the protein CASGSQVPTGPDQPQHF.

The J gene is TRBJ1-2, the V gene TRBV21-1. TRBV21-1 is shown as a pseudogene. The CDR3 spans 16 residues. CDR3 DNA: TGTGCCAGCAGCAAGTTCTCTAGCCTAACGAGGTATGGCTACACCTTC. As protein: CASSKFSSLTRYGYTF.

The chain carries TRBV5-1 and TRBJ2-7; 7 positions agree with TRBD1. The CDR3 contains 15 residues. After removal of 1 base from V and 5 bases from J, the junction contained 9 bases not matched to a gene. The germline V gene encodes CDR1 SGHRS and CDR2 YFSETQ. The CDR3 reads CASSLKTGVLDEQYF. CDR3 in DNA: TGCGCCAGCAGCTTGAAAACAGGGGTCTTGGACGAGCAGTACTTC. The whole variable domain, remainder taken from reference TRBV5-1 and TRBJ2-7, is KAGVTQTPRYLIKTRGQQVTLSCSPISGHRSVSWYQQTPGQGLQFLFEYFSETQRNKGNFPGRFSGRQFSNSRSEMNVSTLELGDSALYLCASSLKTGVLDEQYFGPGTRLTVT.

V usage is TRBV28 and J usage is TRBJ2-7; TRBD1 agrees at 10 bases. Germline CDR1 MDHEN, CDR2 SYDVKM. The CDR3 contains 14 residues. With 2 bases clipped from V and 5 bases from J, the junction kept 3 bases outside the gene matches. CDR3 loop: CASSLRTGGDEQYF. CDR3 bases: TGTGCCAGCAGTTTACGGACAGGGGGGGACGAGCAGTACTTC.

The chain recombines TRBV4-1 with TRBJ2-3, with D unclear. The germline CDR1 and CDR2 sequences are MGHRA and YSYEKL. Trimming removed 4 bases from V and 2 bases from J, with 10 bases in between. The CDR3 spans 14 residues. The CDR3 sequence is CASSPATSTDTQYF. CDR3 coding DNA: TGCGCCAGCAGCCCTGCTACGTCCACAGATACGCAGTATTTT.